This record covers a single T cell receptor (beta chain). The same CDR3 can be traced to other DNA sequences in this sample. The data were obtained in a study of blood T cell repertoires in COVID-19. Study as a whole: Sites in the United States, Italy and Spain provided acute and convalescent COVID-19 samples. Nucleic acid was either cDNA or gDNA, and it came from T cells, B-cell-depleted T cells, or PBMCs.

Authors' methods: Estimated nucleated cell counts came from reference gene primer amplification. Assay: immunoSEQ multiplex PCR; the TCRdb copy retains only in-frame clones and omits some. V, J and clone size are those of that table, while D and trimming were read from the DNA. The data hold 60,000 or so clones, with around 90% observed a single time. Germline CDR1 and CDR2: SGHRS and YFSETQ. This CDR3 region has 13 residues. Trimming took off 5 bases at V and 1 base at J, with 6 bases between the two ends. This clonotype was obtained from a man in his fifties or sixties with acute or convalescent COVID-19. Sequencing was carried out using peripheral blood. V and J are TRBV5-1 and TRBJ2-2; D gene unclear. The CDR3 coding sequence is TGCGCCAGCAGGGCAGGGAACACCGGGGAGCTGTTTTTT. This sequence encodes CASRAGNTGELFF. The full variable domain, with the rest looked up from reference TRBV5-1 and TRBJ2-2, is KAGVTQTPRYLIKTRGQQVTLSCSPISGHRSVSWYQQTPGQGLQFLFEYFSETQRNKGNFPGRFSGRQFSNSRSEMNVSTLELGDSALYLCASRAGNTGELFFGEGSRLTVL.